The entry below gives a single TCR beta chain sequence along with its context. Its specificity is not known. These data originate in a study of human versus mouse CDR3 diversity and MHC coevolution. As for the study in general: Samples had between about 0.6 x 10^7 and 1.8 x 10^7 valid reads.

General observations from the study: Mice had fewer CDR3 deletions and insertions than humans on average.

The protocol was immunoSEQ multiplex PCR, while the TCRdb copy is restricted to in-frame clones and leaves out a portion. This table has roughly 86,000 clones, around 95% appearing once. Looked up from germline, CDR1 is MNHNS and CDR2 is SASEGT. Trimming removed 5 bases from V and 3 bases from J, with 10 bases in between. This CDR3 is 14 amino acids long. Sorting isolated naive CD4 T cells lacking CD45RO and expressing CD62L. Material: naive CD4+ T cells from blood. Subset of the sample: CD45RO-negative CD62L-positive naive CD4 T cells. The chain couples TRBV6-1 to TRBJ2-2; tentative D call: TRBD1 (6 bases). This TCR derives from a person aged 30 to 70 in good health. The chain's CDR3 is CASSHQGYTGELFF. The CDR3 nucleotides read TGTGCCAGCAGTCACCAGGGGTACACCGGGGAGCTGTTTTTT.